This T cell receptor (beta chain) was sequenced for a study of cytomegalovirus exposure and HLA in healthy donors. V gave up 7 bases and J gave up 2 bases; unmatched junction bases: 7. Germline V CDR1 and CDR2: MDHEN, SYDVKM. The CDR3 spans 14 residues. In the PCR, 60 Vbeta and 13 Jbeta primers were used. Method: immunoSEQ multiplex PCR; TCRdb's copy keeps in-frame clones and lacks some. This sample has about 190,000 clones, with 65% to 85% found just once. The sample comprised PBMCs. The sequence derives from a woman between 18 and 29 years old in good health and CMV-seronegative. V usage is TRBV28 and J usage is TRBJ1-2, with 7 bases aligning to TRBD1. CDR3 bases: TGTGCCAGCATTTTTAACAGGGGCAACTATGGCTACACCTTC. Translating it yields CASIFNRGNYGYTF.